These 20 T cell receptor beta chains were sequenced from one sample in a study of glioma-infiltrating T cells. The iRepertoire nested amplicon-rescue multiplex PCR amplified TCR alpha and beta CDR3s from RNA. Using its own MiXCR run on the multiplex PCR reads, TCRdb lists one record per CDR3 protein. The repertoire holds some 99,000 distinct CDR3 sequences, 20% to 30% seen once, with roughly 30% in the top ten. The sample was glioma tissue, nonneoplastic brain tissue, or PBMCs (not recorded which). All receptors come from a human donor with low-grade glioma or glioblastoma, undergoing nonglioma brain surgery, or in good health (not recorded which).

Notes on this clonotype: A single base separates this from a much larger clone, so it may be a read error. The chain carries TRBV12-3 or TRBV12-4 and TRBJ2-3; D is ambiguous. The CDR3 is made up of 15 amino acids. CDR3 amino acids: CARSLNPLTTDTQYF. CDR3 in DNA: TGTGCCAGAAGTTTAAACCCCCTGACCACAGATACGCAGTATTTT.

Details on this clonotype: This may be a read error: a much more frequent sequence differs by one nucleotide. CDR3 DNA sequence: TGTGCCAGCAGCTTATATCCAGGGGCGTTGAACACTGAAGCTCTCTTT. Its protein is CASSLYPGALNTEALF. The chain employs TRBV7-2 and TRBJ1-1; D is possibly TRBD1 (6 bases). The germline gives CDR1 SGHTA, CDR2 FQGNSA. This CDR3 region has 16 residues.

Ten or more counts support this clonotype. The chain uses TRBV24-1 and TRBJ1-2; 7 positions match TRBD1. From germline, CDR1 is KGHDR and CDR2 SFDVKD. The CDR3 totals 14 residues. Trimming cost V 3 bases and J 7 bases; bases outside gene matches: 7. The CDR3, as DNA: TGTGCCACCAGTGATGATGACAGGGCGATTGGCTACACCTTC. Protein product: CATSDDDRAIGYTF.

This clonotype was found many times. V is TRBV7-2 and J is TRBJ2-1; perhaps TRBD1 as D (7 bases). The V gene's germline CDR1 is SGHTA and CDR2 FQGNSA. The CDR3 length is 14 residues. Trimming stripped 5 bases from V and 4 bases from J, with 12 bases between. The CDR3 coding sequence is TGTGCCAGCAGCCCACAGGGGACTTACAATGAGCAGTTCTTC. This codes for CASSPQGTYNEQFF.

This clonotype was counted at least ten times. This chain uses TRBV6-2 or TRBV6-3 with TRBJ1-4; D remains unclear. The CDR3 has 11 residues. V was trimmed by 6 bases and J by 11 bases, leaving 10 bases between them. Germline values: CDR1 MNHEY, CDR2 SVGEGT. CDR3 sequence: CASSVMRKLFF. CDR3 in DNA: TGTGCCAGCAGCGTAATGAGGAAACTGTTTTTT.

This clonotype was recorded at least ten times. The gene calls are TRBV28 and TRBJ1-2; D is ambiguous. The V gene lost 6 bases and the J gene lost 7 bases, with 12 bases spanning the gap. The germline V gene encodes CDR1 MDHEN and CDR2 SYDVKM. The CDR3 is 12 amino acids. CDR3 amino acids: CASSLRAIGYTF. CDR3 DNA: TGTGCCAGCAGCCTCCGGGCAATTGGCTACACCTTC.

The chain combines TRBV13 with TRBJ2-7; 7 bases line up with TRBD1. This CDR3 is built from 14 residues. Per the germline V gene, CDR1 is PRHDT and CDR2 is FYEKMQ (reference sequence). V gave up 5 bases and J gave up 3 bases; unmatched junction bases: 7. The CDR3 loop is CASSAGQANYEQYF. The CDR3 DNA reads as TGTGCCAGCAGCGCCGGACAGGCAAACTACGAGCAGTACTTC.

In its sample, this clonotype was seen many times. The chain has TRBV6-1 and TRBJ1-1; D is unclear. Germline V gene data show CDR1 as MNHNS and CDR2 as SASEGT. V was trimmed by 5 bases and J by 2 bases, leaving 15 bases between them. CDR3 length equals 15 residues. This CDR3 is CASSSNSGINTEAFF. The CDR3 DNA is TGTGCCAGCAGTTCGAACTCCGGGATCAACACTGAAGCTTTCTTT.

This clonotype was seen a handful of times. This chain connects TRBV14 to TRBJ1-1; 10 nucleotides line up with TRBD1. J lost 2 bases, V lost 3 bases, and 3 bases had no gene match. Looked up from germline, CDR1 is SGHDN and CDR2 is FVKESK. The CDR3 is 15 amino acids. This chain's CDR3 is CASSQTGGFNTEAFF. For the CDR3, the DNA is TGTGCCAGCAGCCAGACAGGGGGCTTTAACACTGAAGCTTTCTTT.

The chain links TRBV7-3 to TRBJ2-6, with D possibly TRBD2 on 5 matching bases. Germline loops: CDR1 SGHTA, CDR2 FQGTGA. The CDR3 is made up of 17 amino acids. The V gene lost 4 bases and the J gene lost 0 bases, with 13 bases spanning the gap. As DNA, the CDR3 is TGTGCCAGCAGCTATGAGGGTATCTCCTCTGGGGCCAACGTCCTGACTTTC. Translating it yields CASSYEGISSGANVLTF.

The J gene is TRBJ2-7, the V gene TRBV6-2 or TRBV6-3, with 7 nucleotides matching TRBD1. The length of the CDR3 is 14 residues. CDR1 and CDR2 from the germline V gene are MNHEY and SVGEGT. The CDR3 loop is CVSREQGTGYEQYF. The DNA for the CDR3 is TGTGTTAGCAGAGAACAGGGGACGGGATACGAGCAGTACTTC.

This clonotype was found many times. CDR3 sequence: CASSQDTSGTYEQYF. CDR3 bases: TGCGCCAGCAGCCAAGATACGAGCGGTACCTACGAGCAGTACTTC. The chain joins TRBV4-1 to TRBJ2-7, with D perhaps TRBD2 (5 bases). The V gene lost 0 bases and the J gene lost 2 bases, with 11 bases spanning the gap. This CDR3 region has 15 residues. CDR1 and CDR2 (germline): MGHRA, YSYEKL.

At least ten counts were recorded for this clonotype. The rearrangement links TRBV20-1 to TRBJ2-1; 12 bases are a match to TRBD2. CDR3 length: 14 residues. Germline CDR1 and CDR2: DFQATT and SNEGSKA (reference sequence). V trimming: 4 bases; J trimming: 6 bases; junction bases outside the gene matches: 4. The CDR3 DNA reads as TGCAGTGCTACCGGACTAGCGGGGCCCAATGAGCAGTTCTTC. Translation gives CSATGLAGPNEQFF.

This clonotype occurred many times. The chain uses TRBV4-2 and TRBJ2-5; D is undetermined. The CDR3 sequence is 14 residues long. Germline V gene sequence: CDR1 LGHNA, CDR2 YNFKEQ. The germline V and J ends were trimmed by 1 base and 2 bases, with 8 bases remaining between them. The CDR3 is CASSQAHGQETQYF. CDR3 DNA: TGTGCCAGCAGCCAAGCCCACGGACAAGAGACCCAGTACTTC.

This clonotype showed up many times. The V call is TRBV5-1, the J call TRBJ2-1; D assignment may be TRBD1 or TRBD2 (5 bases each). The CDR3 covers 14 residues. Germline loops: CDR1 SGHRS, CDR2 YFSETQ. Trimming removed 5 bases from V and 8 bases from J, with 17 bases in between. In DNA form, the CDR3 reads TGCGCCAGCAGTTTCGGGACCTTGCTCGATGAGCAGTTCTTC. Translating it yields CASSFGTLLDEQFF. Filled out from reference TRBV5-1 and TRBJ2-1, the complete variable domain reads KAGVTQTPRYLIKTRGQQVTLSCSPISGHRSVSWYQQTPGQGLQFLFEYFSETQRNKGNFPGRFSGRQFSNSRSEMNVSTLELGDSALYLCASSFGTLLDEQFFGPGTRLTVL.

This clonotype was found once. The junction shows a germline mismatch at one end, possibly a read error. The V call is TRBV20-1, the J call TRBJ2-1, with D perhaps matching TRBD2 (6 bases). CDR1 is DFQATT, CDR2 SNEGSKA, per germline (reference sequence). The CDR3 consists of 11 residues. In DNA, the CDR3 is TGCAGTGCTGCTAGGACTAATGAGCAGTTCTGG. This translates into CSAARTNEQFW.

Many counts were recorded for this clonotype. The V and J genes are TRBV4-3 and TRBJ2-3; the D is unclear. This CDR3 has 13 amino acids. V was cut by 2 bases and J by 1 base, with 4 bases left in between. CDR1 and CDR2 from the germline V gene are LGHNA and YSLEER. DNA for the CDR3: TGCGCCAGCAGCCAACGGCGCACAGATACGCAGTATTTT. Amino acids: CASSQRRTDTQYF.

This clonotype appeared many times. V gene TRBV4-1 combines with J gene TRBJ1-2; D not certain. V dropped 1 base and J dropped 4 bases, with 10 bases sitting between them. The CDR3 runs to 14 residues. Looked up from germline, CDR1 is MGHRA and CDR2 is YSYEKL. CDR3 amino acids: CASSQGPDGYGYTF. CDR3 DNA sequence: TGCGCCAGCAGCCAAGGCCCGGACGGCTATGGCTACACCTTC.

Comments on this clonotype: With a much larger clone just one base away, this may be a read error. The V call is TRBV10-1, the J call TRBJ1-3; D ambiguous. Germline V gene lookup returns CDR1 WNHNN and CDR2 SYGVQD (reference sequence). The CDR3 loop spans 16 amino acids. This CDR3 reads CASSEGSGNSENTIYF. CDR3 DNA sequence: TGCGCCAGCAGTGAGGGCTCTGGCAACTCTGAAAACACCATATATTTT.

This clonotype was recorded many times. The DNA for the CDR3 is TGCAGTGCTAGAGATACCTGGGACAGTTCCTACGAGCAGTACTTC. Translated: CSARDTWDSSYEQYF. The chain joins TRBV20-1 to TRBJ2-7, with 7 bases aligning to TRBD1. The CDR3 consists of 15 residues. Germline V gene data show CDR1 as DFQATT and CDR2 as SNEGSKA (reference sequence). V dropped 0 bases and J dropped 1; count of bases not matched to a gene: 6.